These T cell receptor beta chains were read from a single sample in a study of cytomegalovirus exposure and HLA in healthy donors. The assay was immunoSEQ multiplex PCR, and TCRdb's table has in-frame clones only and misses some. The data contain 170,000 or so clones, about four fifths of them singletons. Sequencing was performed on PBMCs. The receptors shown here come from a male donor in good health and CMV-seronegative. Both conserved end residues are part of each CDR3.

CDR3: CASSEFSQGAYGYTF; V: TRBV2
CDR3: CAIEQGSSYNEQFF; V: TRBV28
CDR3: CASRVDSGANVLTF; V: TRBV2
CDR3: CTSSQDFSEVPPWSNSPLHF; V: TRBV1
CDR3: CASIGRSGTQYF; V: TRBV25-1
CDR3: CASSQGGQQETQYF; V: TRBV28
CDR3: CATSAGRNQPQHF; V: TRBV15
CDR3: CASSLVAVASGGLTDTQYF; V: TRBV7-6
CDR3: CASSLAGGQPQHF; V: TRBV7-3
CDR3: CASQTGGTEAFF; V: TRBV27
CDR3: CASSYSGGGSTDTQYF; V: TRBV4-3
CDR3: CSASSTGTAFF; V: TRBV20-1
CDR3: CASSRTSGRTQYF; V: TRBV6-5
CDR3: CASSGGQRQHYGYTF; V: TRBV28
CDR3: CASTGLGTASTDTQYF; V: TRBV27
CDR3: CASSAGPNNEQFF; V: TRBV7-3
CDR3: CATSRDKRGQSGANVLTF; V: TRBV15
CDR3: CASSPYRGQGPRVGNQPQHF; V: TRBV5-1
CDR3: CRKTGGNEAFF; V: TRBV20-1
CDR3: CASSSPSGTGANVLTF; V: TRBV28
CDR3: CASQRGHGPNTEAFF; V: TRBV27
CDR3: CASSQEHTGLYGYTF; V: TRBV4-1
CDR3: CASSRGAGEQFF; V: TRBV6-1
CDR3: CAWSGLQGHEQFF; V: TRBV30
CDR3: CASSVETGGDEQYF; V: TRBV9
CDR3: CASSLGGQGAGEQYF; V: TRBV27
CDR3: CASRTSGDRYTQYF; V: TRBV19
CDR3: CASSPWGRGGIGEQFF; V: TRBV7-9
CDR3: CASSEAGSPNQPQHF; V: TRBV6-1
CDR3: CAFAGGFGGAFF; V: TRBV30
CDR3: CASSDSMGAGYTF; V: TRBV6-4
CDR3: CASSPSGDEQYF; V: TRBV2
CDR3: CATSPILGNEQFF; V: TRBV15
CDR3: CASSPSGTANIQYF; V: TRBV7-8
CDR3: CASSFRTGNTEAFF; V: TRBV28
CDR3: CSVVRLAGGTNTQYF; V: TRBV29-1
CDR3: CASSYDTANYGYTF; V: TRBV6-6
CDR3: CASSPRQNTGELFF; V: TRBV11-3
CDR3: CASSRGQTLYNEQFF; V: TRBV28
CDR3: CASASGTGVSYEQYF; V: TRBV19
CDR3: CSAIAQETQYF; V: TRBV20-1
CDR3: CASTGTFNGVQYF; V: TRBV6-5
CDR3: CASGRGRGSYEQYF; V: TRBV6-5
CDR3: CASSAETSGPYNEQFF; V: TRBV7-9
CDR3: CASSRDRENQPQHF; V: TRBV6-1
CDR3: CAWSKGLREQFF; V: TRBV30
CDR3: CASSQLSRGGKNEQFF; V: TRBV4-1
CDR3: CASSPRSGQNNQPQHF; V: TRBV19